The sequence of this T cell receptor (beta chain) was determined in a study of blood T cell repertoires in COVID-19 (dated by TCRdb to the early 2020s). About the study as a whole: Samples covering the acute and convalescent phases of COVID-19 were provided by collaborators in the United States, Italy and Spain. The samples were drawn from two sources: the first 160 participants of the ongoing ImmuneRACE study, and 1,200 or so subjects contributed by 6 global collaborators. Sample metadata almost always included a de-identified subject ID, COVID-19 status, age in years and sex. HLA class I and class II types, where available, came from metadata supplied by the sample provider rather than from assay-based typing. Deeply sampled blood TCRbeta repertoires from subjects exposed to, actively infected with, or recovered from COVID-19 were included in the dataset. The prospective study material was composed of cDNA or gDNA derived from T cells, B-cell-depleted T cells, or PBMCs. The repertoires were released in a freely available public database intended as a resource for research on the immune response to SARS-CoV-2.

This clone appeared a few times. Its recognized antigen is unknown. The input lacks base qualities; no much larger clone sits a single base away. This specimen includes other DNA sequences encoding the same CDR3. Counted from cysteine to phenylalanine, this CDR3 has 15 amino acids. Solely the CDR3 DNA is kept, with 45 bases framed from the first base. The CDR1 and CDR2 encoded by the germline V gene are LGHNA and YNFKEQ. Relative to germline, V is 1 base shorter and J is 0 bases shorter, with 6 bases between their ends. Overall study outcomes, separate from this receptor: Clinical and demographic metadata were provided uncurated, with the amount varying by source and participant.

Collaborating institutions collected whole blood in K2EDTA tubes following their own protocols. For TCRbeta analysis, collaborators shipped samples in one of three forms: frozen whole blood, isolated PBMCs, or DNA extracted from either of those sample types. The immunoSEQ Assay, a bias-controlled multiplex PCR, was used to amplify TCRbeta CDR3 regions from genomic DNA. The original pipeline was this. Nucleated cell counts per sample were estimated from amplification of reference gene primers within the assay. To quantify the absolute abundance of each unique TCRbeta CDR3 rearrangement, sequence reads were collapsed and filtered. Productive Simpson clonality was computed per sample as the square root of Simpson's diversity index over productive rearrangements. The table was pulled from immuneACCESS by TCRdb, which kept in-frame rearrangements only. Such tables lose some clones; where checked, under half of the loss comes from unresolved V genes, and the rest has no known cause. That table furnishes V, J and clone size, whereas the DNA furnished D and trimming. This sample holds hundreds of thousands of clones; over 70% were observed only once. Jointly, the top ten make up about 8% of the sample.

The specimen sequenced was peripheral blood. The source is a woman over 75 with acute or convalescent COVID-19. The rearrangement joined TRBV4-2 to TRBJ1-4; the D gene is unclear. The sequence in DNA is TGTGCCAGCAGCCAAGGAGGATCAACTAATGAAAAACTGTTTTTT. It is translated as CASSQGGSTNEKLFF.